The table lists the clone carrying this T cell receptor (beta chain) with many counts. Its antigen is not identified. The data are from a study of regulatory T cells in long-lasting Graves disease. CDR3-region Arm-PCR and iRepertoire HTBI primers produced the TCR beta libraries. TCRdb re-called the multiplex PCR reads through MiXCR, storing one row per CDR3 protein. The sample lists roughly 250,000 distinct CDR3 sequences, 18% occurring once. Overall study results and limits: Since the sample size was small, accuracy may have been reduced. Persistent Graves' patients showed less TCR diversity than newly diagnosed ones.

The CDR3 spans 12 residues. Germline V gives CDR1 SGHAT, CDR2 FQNNGV. Trimming took 3 bases from V and 10 from J, leaving 7 bases between them. Time point indicated: newly diagnosed GD, antithyroid drugs for less than 3 months. PBMC RNA served as the TCR library source. This sample was shared with a second study, whose subject was T cells in Graves' hyperthyroidism and ophthalmopathy.

This chain connects TRBV11-2 to TRBJ1-6; D is uncertain. The sequence came from a woman aged 25 to 39 with Graves disease. The sample here was peripheral blood mononuclear cells (PBMCs), taken at new diagnosis, from a patient treated with antithyroid drugs. The CDR3 region is CASSFGESPLHF. CDR3 coding DNA: TGTGCCAGCAGCTTTGGGGAATCACCCCTCCACTTT.